The 6 T cell receptor beta chains listed next were all sequenced from one sample in a study of blood T cell repertoires in COVID-19. Only in-frame clones appear in the TCRdb table, and some are missing; sequencing was by immunoSEQ multiplex PCR. Of approximately 260,000 clones listed, roughly 88% are singletons. Sequences were obtained from PBMCs or T cells enriched from blood (not recorded which). Receptor source: a woman in her 40s with acute COVID-19.

The genes are TRBV18 and TRBJ1-1, with D hard to call. Between the trimmed V and J ends, which lost 1 base and 0 bases, there was a span of 12 bases. The CDR3 contains 16 residues. Per the germline V gene, CDR1 is KGHSH and CDR2 is LQKENI. The DNA of the CDR3 is TGTGCCAGCTCACCACGGCAGGTAACAATGAACACTGAAGCTTTCTTT. Its protein is CASSPRQVTMNTEAFF.

The rearrangement uses TRBV6-4 and TRBJ2-7; TRBD2 agrees at 11 bases. Germline CDR1 and CDR2: MRHNA and SNTAGT. The CDR3 spans 15 residues. V lost 9 bases and J lost 4; bases outside the gene matches: 11. This chain's CDR3 is CASPQGLAGGYEQYV. The CDR3 DNA sequence: TGTGCCAGTCCTCAAGGGTTAGCGGGAGGGTACGAGCAGTACGTC.

This clone was seen a handful of times. The chain links TRBV11-3 to TRBJ2-1; 7 nucleotides line up with TRBD1. The junction had 6 bases not matched to a gene; V was cut back by 4 bases and J by 3 bases. Germline lookup yields CDR1 SGHNT and CDR2 YENEEA. This CDR3 contains 15 residues. CDR3 loop: CASSSSGTVYNEQFF. CDR3 in DNA: TGTGCCAGCAGCTCCTCCGGGACAGTCTACAATGAGCAGTTCTTC. The variable domain in full, with the rest retrieved from reference TRBV11-3 and TRBJ2-1, is EAGVVQSPRYKIIEKKQPVAFWCNPISGHNTLYWYLQNLGQGPELLIRYENEEAVDDSQLPKDRFSAERLKGVDSTLKIQPAELGDSAVYLCASSSSGTVYNEQFFGPGTRLTVL.

The CDR3 nucleotides read TGTGCCAGCAGCCTTCGACAGGGGTTACGGAATGAGCAGTTCTTC. Its translation: CASSLRQGLRNEQFF. This chain connects TRBV7-3 to TRBJ2-1, with 8 bases fitting TRBD1. CDR3 length: 15 residues. Germline V gene lookup returns CDR1 SGHTA and CDR2 FQGTGA. The trim removed 5 bases at V and 7 bases at J, leaving 10 bases unmatched. The variable domain in full, completed from reference TRBV7-3 and TRBJ2-1, reads GAGVSQTPSNKVTEKGKYVELRCDPISGHTALYWYRQSLGQGPEFLIYFQGTGAADDSGLPNDRFFAVRPEGSVSTLKIQRTERGDSAVYLCASSLRQGLRNEQFFGPGTRLTVL.

This clone has just one count. The chain uses TRBV2 and TRBJ1-4, with D tentatively TRBD1 (6 bases). Germline CDR1 reads SNHLY; CDR2 reads FYNNEI. The CDR3 extends over 15 amino acids. The ends were cut back, 2 bases at V and 7 bases at J, with 14 bases in the middle. CDR3 in amino acids: CASSEFKGVFEKLFF. CDR3 coding DNA: TGTGCCAGCAGTGAATTTAAGGGGGTCTTTGAAAAACTGTTTTTT. Based on the CDR3 plus reference TRBV2 and TRBJ1-4, the full variable domain is EPEVTQTPSHQVTQMGQEVILRCVPISNHLYFYWYRQILGQKVEFLVSFYNNEISEKSEIFDDQFSVERPDGSNFTLKIRSTKLEDSAMYFCASSEFKGVFEKLFFGSGTQLSVL.

The chain is built from TRBV11-2 and TRBJ1-2; 11 bases map to TRBD1. Germline V gene sequence: CDR1 SGHAT, CDR2 FQNNGV. CDR3 length: 15 amino acids. J was trimmed by 4 bases and V by 3 bases; bases with no gene match: 4. CDR3 amino acids: CASSLGQGGLYGYTF. In DNA form, the CDR3 reads TGTGCCAGCAGCTTGGGACAGGGGGGACTCTATGGCTACACCTTC.